The T cell receptor beta chain described here comes from a study of blood T cells in healthy people across ages. With V trimmed by 4 bases and J by 2 bases, 8 bases remained unmatched. Germline V gene lookup returns CDR1 KGHDR and CDR2 SFDVKD. The CDR3 is 16 amino acids. A J-beta primer mix and a sample-barcoded 5' primer were used in a second PCR of about 6 to 12 cycles. Each CDR3 protein gets one entry after TCRdb re-called the 5' RACE reads with MiXCR. The sample contains about 1.8 million distinct CDR3 sequences, approximately 50% of which appear only once. This clonotype was picked up a small number of times.

Sequencing input: blood. This receptor was taken from a woman aged 40 to 50 in good health. This chain connects TRBV24-1 to TRBJ2-3; 7 bases map to TRBD1. In DNA form, the CDR3 reads TGTGCCACCAGTGACCCGGGACAGCTATACACAGATACGCAGTATTTT. Translation gives CATSDPGQLYTDTQYF.